Following are 26 T cell receptor beta chains from one sample sequenced in a study of T cell responses to AZD1222 COVID-19 vaccine. Using immunoSEQ multiplex PCR, the repertoire was profiled, and TCRdb retains in-frame clones only, with some absent. The data show tens of thousands of clones, around four fifths seen once. Source: peripheral blood, taken on day 0 of AZD1222 vaccination. These receptors originate from an adult in good health.

Only one count was recorded for this clone. The gene calls are TRBV10-3 and TRBJ1-4; weak D call: TRBD1 (5 bases). CDR3 length equals 14 residues. Germline CDR1 is ENHRY and CDR2 is SYGVKD. V was pared by 3 bases and J by 6 bases, with 11 bases between. CDR3 loop: CAISDAGAHEKLFF. DNA of the CDR3: TGTGCCATCAGTGATGCCGGGGCCCATGAAAAACTGTTTTTT.

V is TRBV5-4 and J is TRBJ1-2; TRBD1 might be the D (6 bases). The V gene lost 0 bases and the J gene lost 8 bases, with 14 bases spanning the gap. The CDR3 sequence is 14 residues long. Germline lookup yields CDR1 SGHNT and CDR2 YYREEE (reference sequence). CDR3 in DNA: TGTGCCAGCAGCTTGGAATCCCAGGGGCAGGGCTACACCTTC. This codes for CASSLESQGQGYTF.

A single count supports this clone. V usage is TRBV11-2 and J usage is TRBJ1-2, with a possible D match to TRBD1 (6 bases). Trimming took 1 base from V and 4 from J, leaving 10 bases between them. Per germline, CDR1 SGHAT and CDR2 FQNNGV. The CDR3 contains 14 residues. The chain's CDR3 is CASSLAGDPYGYTF. The CDR3 region has the DNA TGTGCCAGCAGCTTAGCAGGGGATCCCTATGGCTACACCTTC.

V gene TRBV5-1 combines with J gene TRBJ2-3; TRBD2 matches at 8 bases. This CDR3 comprises 17 residues. Germline assignment: CDR1 SGHRS and CDR2 YFSETQ. Losses at the gene ends were 5 bases for V and 2 bases for J; bases not matched to a gene: 13. This chain's CDR3 is CASRALGRGAATDTQYF. CDR3 nucleotides: TGCGCCAGCAGGGCTCTGGGGCGGGGGGCCGCCACAGATACGCAGTATTTT.

The table lists this clone with a few counts. This chain connects TRBV30 to TRBJ1-5; 7 nucleotides line up with TRBD1. J was trimmed by 1 base and V by 5 bases; bases with no gene match: 2. CDR1 is GTSNPN and CDR2 is SVGIG in the germline V gene (reference sequence). This CDR3 comprises 13 residues. CDR3 residues: CAWARGSNQPQHF. The CDR3 region has the DNA TGTGCCTGGGCCAGGGGGAGCAATCAGCCCCAGCATTTT.

V and J are TRBV29-1 and TRBJ2-7; weak D call: TRBD1 (5 bases). V was shortened by 1 base and J by 0 bases, with 13 bases between the two germline ends. CDR3 length equals 15 residues. CDR1 and CDR2 (germline): SQVTM, ANQGSEA. This CDR3 is CSVEGGRTSSYEQYF. The CDR3 bases are TGCAGCGTTGAAGGGGGCAGGACGAGCTCCTACGAGCAGTACTTC.

The chain links TRBV7-3 to TRBJ1-4; D call uncertain. CDR1 is SGHTA, CDR2 FQGTGA, per germline. There are 14 residues in the CDR3. V was shortened by 7 bases and J by 8 bases, with 17 bases between the two germline ends. This chain's CDR3 is CASTFSWTGEKLFF. The CDR3 DNA follows: TGTGCCAGCACCTTCTCCTGGACCGGAGAAAAACTGTTTTTT. Complete variable domain (other parts from reference TRBV7-3 and TRBJ1-4): GAGVSQTPSNKVTEKGKYVELRCDPISGHTALYWYRQSLGQGPEFLIYFQGTGAADDSGLPNDRFFAVRPEGSVSTLKIQRTERGDSAVYLCASTFSWTGEKLFFGSGTQLSVL.

This chain connects TRBV12-3 or TRBV12-4 to TRBJ1-1; a weak D match, TRBD1 (5 bases). Between the trimmed V and J ends, which lost 6 bases and 12 bases, there was a span of 20 bases. The CDR3 covers 13 residues. The CDR3 DNA reads TGTGCCAGCAGATTAAGACAGAAAATTAGGACTTTCTTT. Protein: CASRLRQKIRTFF.

The genes are TRBV5-1 and TRBJ1-6; no definite D call. V lost 8 bases and J lost 5, with 11 bases in between. Looked up from germline, CDR1 is SGHRS and CDR2 is YFSETQ. This CDR3 is built from 13 residues. In DNA form, the CDR3 reads TGCGCCAGTAGTCTGGGGAATAATTCACCCCTCCACTTT. It is translated as CASSLGNNSPLHF.

The V call is TRBV9, the J call TRBJ1-3; D is uncertain. Germline V gives CDR1 SGDLS, CDR2 YYNGEE. Trimming took off 0 bases at V and 0 bases at J, with 7 bases between the two ends. This CDR3 has 15 amino acids. As DNA, the CDR3 is TGTGCCAGCAGCGTAGACCCAGACTCTGGAAACACCATATATTTT. It yields the protein CASSVDPDSGNTIYF.

This sequence joins TRBV5-1 and TRBJ1-6; 7 bases fit TRBD1. Per the germline V gene, CDR1 is SGHRS and CDR2 is YFSETQ. The V gene end was trimmed by 2 bases and the J gene end by 9 bases; junction bases not matched to a gene: 8. CDR3 length: 15 residues. For the CDR3, the DNA is TGCGCCAGCAGCTTTGTACAGGGGAAAGGTTCACCCCTCCACTTT. Protein product: CASSFVQGKGSPLHF. The complete variable domain, with remaining parts taken from reference TRBV5-1 and TRBJ1-6, reads KAGVTQTPRYLIKTRGQQVTLSCSPISGHRSVSWYQQTPGQGLQFLFEYFSETQRNKGNFPGRFSGRQFSNSRSEMNVSTLELGDSALYLCASSFVQGKGSPLHFGNGTRLTVT.

This CDR3 is CASSSLPWTGRDRTDTQYF. Here the CDR3 DNA reads TGCGCCAGCAGCTCACTCCCTTGGACCGGCAGGGACCGCACAGATACGCAGTATTTT. The V and J genes are TRBV5-1 and TRBJ2-3; D assignment may be TRBD1 or TRBD2 (5 bases each). The CDR3 is made up of 19 amino acids. Germline CDR1 and CDR2: SGHRS and YFSETQ. V gave up 3 bases and J gave up 1 base, with 24 bases separating them.

The V and J genes are TRBV27 and TRBJ1-3, with 8 bases matching TRBD1. CDR3 length: 16 residues. With 6 bases clipped from V and 0 bases from J, the junction kept 7 bases outside the gene matches. Germline CDR1 is MNHEY and CDR2 is SMNVEV (reference sequence). The CDR3 here is CASSRQGANSGNTIYF. CDR3 DNA: TGTGCCAGCAGCCGCCAGGGGGCCAACTCTGGAAACACCATATATTTT.

This rearrangement joins TRBV2 to TRBJ1-2; TRBD1 matches 7 bases. The CDR3 extends over 15 amino acids. J gave up 4 bases and V 7 bases, and 12 bases lay outside the gene matches. Germline CDR1 is SNHLY and CDR2 is FYNNEI. The CDR3 nucleotides are TGTGCCAGCATTGACAACACCGGGACAGTCTATGGCTACACCTTC. This encodes CASIDNTGTVYGYTF. The whole variable domain, remainder taken from reference TRBV2 and TRBJ1-2, is EPEVTQTPSHQVTQMGQEVILRCVPISNHLYFYWYRQILGQKVEFLVSFYNNEISEKSEIFDDQFSVERPDGSNFTLKIRSTKLEDSAMYFCASIDNTGTVYGYTFGSGTRLTVV.

V and J are TRBV6-1 and TRBJ1-2; D gene uncertain. Deletions cut 0 bases from V and 1 base from J, with 6 bases between. CDR3 length: 14 residues. Germline V CDR1 and CDR2: MNHNS, SASEGT. The CDR3 region is CASSEADGNYGYTF. The DNA for the CDR3 is TGTGCCAGCAGTGAAGCGGACGGTAACTATGGCTACACCTTC.

This clone was observed a handful of times. The rearrangement uses TRBV7-2 and TRBJ2-5; TRBD2 matches at 10 bases. V shed 5 bases, J shed 5 bases, and the junction held 14 bases outside the gene matches. This CDR3 comprises 17 residues. Germline V lookup: CDR1 SGHTA, CDR2 FQGNSA. CDR3 loop: CASSRAPAGGVRETQYF. The DNA of the CDR3 is TGTGCCAGCAGCCGGGCACCAGCGGGGGGGGTCCGGGAGACCCAGTACTTC.

The chain has TRBV28 and TRBJ2-5; 7 nucleotides agree with TRBD1. Germline CDR1 and CDR2: MDHEN and SYDVKM. CDR3 length: 13 residues. V shed 6 bases, J shed 4 bases, and the junction held 5 bases outside the gene matches. CDR3 in amino acids: CASRLGQLETQYF. CDR3 bases: TGTGCCAGCAGATTGGGACAGCTAGAGACCCAGTACTTC.

This clone showed up just once. The chain has TRBV7-3 and TRBJ2-1, with 7 positions matching TRBD1. The CDR3 runs 15 residues. CDR1 SGHTA and CDR2 FQGTGA come from the germline V gene. V was clipped by 3 bases and J by 0 bases; unmatched bases: 2. This CDR3 reads CASSFAGGSYNEQFF. The CDR3, as DNA: TGTGCCAGCAGCTTCGCAGGGGGCTCCTACAATGAGCAGTTCTTC.

V and J are TRBV2 and TRBJ1-1, with TRBD1 matching 9 bases. The CDR3 is 17 amino acids. J gave up 4 bases and V 7 bases, and 16 bases lay outside the gene matches. From germline, CDR1 is SNHLY and CDR2 FYNNEI. The CDR3 spells CASTHGTGRGGGTEAFF. The CDR3 DNA sequence: TGTGCCAGCACCCACGGGACAGGGAGGGGAGGTGGCACTGAAGCTTTCTTT. Full variable domain (missing parts from reference TRBV2 and TRBJ1-1): EPEVTQTPSHQVTQMGQEVILRCVPISNHLYFYWYRQILGQKVEFLVSFYNNEISEKSEIFDDQFSVERPDGSNFTLKIRSTKLEDSAMYFCASTHGTGRGGGTEAFFGQGTRLTVV.

The CDR3: CASSYNYLGEQYF. The CDR3 coding sequence is TGTGCCAGCAGTTACAATTACCTTGGAGAGCAGTACTTC. V gene TRBV6-2 or TRBV6-3 combines with J gene TRBJ2-7; D uncertain. Germline values: CDR1 MNHEY, CDR2 SVGEGT. CDR3 length: 13 residues. Trimming removed 2 bases from V and 7 bases from J, with 12 bases in between.

The gene calls are TRBV29-1 and TRBJ1-1; no clear D. The CDR3 extends over 10 amino acids. Germline CDR1 and CDR2: SQVTM and ANQGSEA. Trimming took 7 bases from V and 6 from J, leaving 9 bases between them. The CDR3 coding sequence is TGCAGCGCCCTTACGGCTGAAGCTTTCTTT. Translating it yields CSALTAEAFF.

A single count supports this clone. This chain links TRBV19 with TRBJ1-5, with unresolved D. CDR1 and CDR2 (germline): LNHDA, SQIVND (reference sequence). The CDR3 sequence is 15 residues long. V was shortened by 3 bases and J by 4 bases, with 13 bases between the two germline ends. CDR3 nucleotide sequence: TGTGCCAGTAGTATTGGAATAGGGTTTAATCAGCCCCAGCATTTT. Amino acids: CASSIGIGFNQPQHF.

The chain joins TRBV5-5 to TRBJ1-1, with D unresolved. V lost 2 bases and J 1 base, leaving 9 bases between the germline ends. This CDR3 contains 14 residues. Germline values: CDR1 SGHKS, CDR2 YYEKEE (reference sequence). The CDR3 DNA sequence: TGTGCCAGCAGCTTTGACCTTGGGAACACTGAAGCTTTCTTT. Translation: CASSFDLGNTEAFF.

The V call is TRBV3-1 (or the pseudogene TRBV3-2), the J call TRBJ1-2; the D gene is possibly TRBD1 (5 bases). Between the trimmed V and J ends, which lost 3 bases and 4 bases, there was a span of 18 bases. Germline V gene data show CDR1 as LGHDT and CDR2 as YNNKEL (reference sequence). The CDR3 is made up of 16 amino acids. CDR3 sequence (DNA): TGTGCCAGCAGCCATTCCCCCACGGGGCGATCCTATGGCTACACCTTC. Translated: CASSHSPTGRSYGYTF.

The chain employs TRBV29-1 and TRBJ2-7; 10 bases map to TRBD2. The CDR3 covers 14 residues. V lost 6 bases to trimming and J lost 0 bases; unmatched junction nucleotides: 5. Germline V gene data show CDR1 as SQVTM and CDR2 as ANQGSEA. The CDR3 reads CSVGGLAASYEQYF. For the CDR3, the DNA is TGCAGCGTGGGAGGACTAGCGGCCTCCTACGAGCAGTACTTC.

The genes are TRBV11-3 and TRBJ1-1; 10 bases fit TRBD1. From germline, CDR1 is SGHNT and CDR2 YENEEA. Trimming at V came to 4 bases and at J to 4 bases, leaving 6 bases not matched to a gene. This CDR3 comprises 15 residues. CDR3 residues: CASSSRQGATTEAFF. The CDR3 DNA reads TGTGCCAGCAGCTCTCGACAGGGGGCGACCACTGAAGCTTTCTTT.